The entry below describes one T cell receptor (beta chain). Its antigen has not been determined. No qualities accompany the bases; no much larger clone lies one base away. The library was prepared using the immunoSEQ multiplex PCR assay. For the multiplex PCR, a mixture combining 60 forward primers for TCR Vbeta segments and 13 reverse primers for TCR Jbeta segments was used. The CDR3 region of rearranged TCR beta genes was amplified from genomic DNA with a multiplex PCR assay. On the Illumina HiSeq System, the amplified TCR beta libraries were sequenced as 87-base-pair reads. For the original study's pipeline: In a later analysis, 70 million to 95 million unique TCR beta chains were counted across the 500 to 850 repertoires, and about 10 million of these chains were shared by at least two donors. To remove PCR and sequencing errors, raw reads were error-corrected and collapsed into unique sequences using a nearest-neighbor algorithm that merged closely related sequences. Alignment of CDR3 sequences to IMGT reference sequences was used to assign V, D and J gene segments. For a sequence to be retained, a match of at least six nucleotides to both a V gene segment and a J gene segment was required. Rearrangements were classified as productive when the CDR3 lacked stop codons and remained in frame with V and J, and all other rearrangements were classified as non-productive. CDR3 was defined by IMGT convention, running from the second conserved V-encoded cysteine to the conserved J-encoded phenylalanine. The earlier analysis of a few hundred of the donors excluded sequences that lacked an unambiguous match to a single V gene segment. An earlier analysis of 587 of the donors classified V segments as functional when productive rearrangements were above 56.7% and as segregating when the standard deviation between donors was above 5%. A statistical classification framework was built for diagnosing cytomegalovirus status from the catalog of TCR beta chain sequences. In a later analysis, V and J genes were assigned by comparing TCR nucleotide sequences against IMGT/GENE-DB human TR gene sequences. The TCRdist pipeline was used in a later analysis to assign CDR3 sequences and most-parsimonious VDJ recombination scenarios. In a later analysis, each TCR beta chain was defined by its CDR3 amino acid sequence together with its V-gene family, and reads without a unique V-gene family were excluded. In a later analysis, a few hundred highly shared, low-generation-probability nucleotide sequences were removed to address suspected cross-contamination and a sequencing artifact. A later analysis calculated a clonal expansion index for each public chain from normalized within-repertoire ranks of inferred template counts. In a later analysis, generation probabilities were computed with a VDJ recombination model fitted to out-of-frame rearrangements, and the resulting probabilities were checked against IGoR. In a later analysis, hypergeometric tests were used to score TCR-TCR, TCR-HLA and TCR-CMV co-occurrence, with a repertoire-size bias correction applied to TCR pairs. To estimate false discovery rates, a later analysis permuted the HLA or CMV assignments 20 times. In a later analysis, co-occurring TCRs were grouped using DBSCAN, with TCRdist sequence similarity added in when clustering inside HLA-allele-positive subsets. For co-occurrence clustering, repertoires with fewer than 30,000 or more than 120,000 public chains were excluded, along with four or five repertoires with anomalous nucleotide sharing. Not all clones reach the TCRdb copy of this immuneACCESS table, which keeps in-frame sequences only. Checked studies attribute under half of the gap to unresolved V genes and leave the rest unexplained. Clone size and V and J calls were adopted from that table, with D and trimming inferred from the DNA. The sample table holds about 120,000 clones, of which over 50% were seen once. The ten biggest clones cover more than 6.5% of the sample.

In the germline V gene, CDR1 corresponds to MNHNS and CDR2 to SASEGT. The germline V end is reduced by 1 base and the J end by 2 bases; junction bases left unmatched: 8. Its CDR3 holds 16 amino acids, cysteine through phenylalanine. Just CDR3 DNA is preserved here, 48 bases in frame from base 1. This sample was taken from a study of cytomegalovirus exposure and HLA in healthy donors (dated 2017 in TCRdb). For the study in its entirety: According to an earlier analysis of a few hundred of the donors, some 180 million T cells yielded 117 million unique TCR beta sequences and around 300 Gb of sequence data. An early release covering roughly 640 HLA-typed donors comprised approximately 290 gigabases of sequencing data and 65 million to 100 million unique TCR sequences. The genetic ancestry cluster associated with self-reported Caucasian donors included around 76% of the approximately 430 genotyped donors. The study aimed to test whether signatures of past pathogen exposure could be identified by cataloging public T cell receptors. The T cell repertoires of 666 subjects were profiled by immunosequencing and related to cytomegalovirus serostatus. In addition to the first cohort of roughly 670 subjects, a separate validation cohort of some 120 different subjects was used. High-throughput TCR immunosequencing, statistical association of individual TCRs with disease status, and machine learning were combined to predict cytomegalovirus infection status. A later analysis re-examined previously published TCR beta repertoires from roughly 650 donors and added high-resolution HLA genotyping to investigate patterns of TCR occurrence. Rather than using new phenotypic data, the later analysis identified candidate immune exposures from TCR beta sequences and from how often those sequences occurred across donors. An earlier analysis of about 600 of the donors used high-throughput TCR beta sequencing to judge whether each TCR beta V gene segment behaved as functional or pseudogenic. Donor age, sex, ethnicity and CMV serostatus were compiled together with the repertoire data. A later genetic analysis took genome-wide SNP genotypes for about 60% of the roughly 670 donors and used that subset as a discovery cohort. All discovery cohort repertoires had been generated on a single sequencing platform. Both class I and class II loci were covered by HLA typing, at four-digit resolution. The number of typed donors differed by locus: about 620-640 for A, B, C, DRB1 and DQB1; 500 to 550 for DQA1; about 600 for DPA1; and 450 to 480 for DPB1. Because of strong linkage in the cohort, five DR-DQ haplotypes were treated as single units for association and clustering. Across around 400 genotyped donors of the cohort, an average of roughly 230,000 unique TCR beta nucleotide sequences per donor were sequenced, and 15% to 20% of those sequences were non-productive. Here is what the overall study found, with its caveats: In a later genetic analysis, a missense DCLRE1C variant was associated with V-gene and J-gene trimming of TCR beta chains, and the association was replicated in an independent cohort. When HLA alleles, especially DR and DQ, strongly co-occurred, TCR associations were difficult to assign to individual alleles. Only TCR beta chains were sequenced in this cohort, and the absence of alpha or paired-chain data limited detectable features. According to a later analysis, most CMV-associated TCR beta chains appeared to be HLA-restricted, and the HLA associations seemed to be driven largely by CMV exposure. The study gave a list of about 150 TCR beta chains associated with cytomegalovirus. An earlier analysis of 587 of the donors showed that most TCR beta V segments appeared in productive rearrangements either about 87% or about 30% of the time, which broadly matched IMGT annotations. Correlated functional status among segregating V segments might reflect linkage disequilibrium, but an unknown experimental factor could not be ruled out. Specific HLA alleles were associated with 15,000 to 20,000 TCR beta sequences at a false discovery rate of 0.05 in a later analysis. A cluster of highly shared sequence variants was judged likely to represent a technical artifact of the sequencing pipeline. For the cohort, immune exposure information was limited to CMV serostatus. Compared with equally common non-associated chains, HLA-associated TCR beta chains in a later analysis were more clonally expanded and had lower generation probabilities. In vitro tests confirmed that three of the cytomegalovirus-associated TCR beta chains recognize cytomegalovirus antigens. A later analysis reported that several top co-occurrence clusters appeared linked to parvovirus B19, influenza, CMV and Epstein-Barr virus. According to a later genetic analysis, donors in an Asian-associated ancestry cluster had fewer N-insertions in productive TCRs than the approximately 630-donor mean. The earlier analysis of almost 600 of the donors excluded some 15 rarely observed V segments, including chromosome 9 orphons, because counts were too low. While some public TCRs were present in many individuals, most TCR sequences turned up only very rarely across donors. Roughly uniform sequencing depth across donors was assumed in presence/absence analyses, although this assumption may not hold. According to a later analysis, TCR association rates differed among HLA loci, with DRB1 alleles showing the most associated TCRs and HLA-C alleles showing the fewest. The authors suggested that the approach could potentially be extended to other disease states and immunological phenotypes. A further reported finding was that TCR beta sequences accurately predicted the HLA-A and HLA-B alleles for most subjects in the first cohort. Because HLA typing was missing for some donors at each locus, association tests included only the typed subset. Some IMGT-functional V segments, including TRBV6-2 and TRBV6-3, could not be distinguished by the 87-base-pair reads and were therefore excluded. The classifier was reported to diagnose cytomegalovirus status with high specificity and sensitivity in both the original cohort and the validation cohort.

The cohort was made up of hundreds of healthy bone marrow donors. At the time of sampling, every cohort member was nominally healthy, though immune exposures that went unrecorded were likely present. The donor tested CMV seropositive, placing the donor among the 289 seropositive members of the cohort. A peripheral blood sample was collected from each donor, and TCR beta sequencing was performed on peripheral blood mononuclear cells. The Qiagen DNeasy Blood Extraction Kit was used to extract genomic DNA from the blood cell samples. The sequence links TRBV6-1 to TRBJ2-7, and TRBD1 aligns with 7 junction nucleotides. The sequenced sample was PBMCs. The source of this sequence is a woman aged 35 to 49 in good health and CMV-seropositive. The CDR3 is CASSEGGGFFTYEQYF. The DNA sequence is as follows: TGTGCCAGCAGTGAAGGAGGGGGCTTCTTTACCTACGAGCAGTACTTC.